The following is a T cell receptor (beta chain) sequence with its context. The target of this receptor is not known. Base qualities are missing; no much larger clone stands one base away. This entry is derived from a study of radiation and T cells in renal cell carcinoma (dated by TCRdb to the early 2020s). The study in broad terms: Samples came from a clinical trial, in which primary renal cell carcinomas received 15 Gy stereotactic body radiation therapy followed by nephrectomy 4 weeks later. TCR beta sequencing covered 50 to 55 samples in total, comprising some 25 tumors and roughly 27 peripheral blood samples. A total of 4,016,671 unique CDR3 nucleotide sequences, encoding more than 2 million unique CDR3 amino acid sequences, were found across all 50 or so samples.

This specimen's time point label, interpreted: baseline pretreatment blood. According to the study, the label for this sample's treatment or condition signals: 15 Gy SBRT to primary tumor, nephrectomy 4 weeks later. To follow tumor-enriched clonotypes, peripheral blood was collected serially from radiation-treated patients at baseline and again at 2 weeks and 4 weeks after SBRT. Renal cell carcinoma with clear cell pathology was present in all patients. Genomic DNA for TCR sequencing was prepared using the QIAamp DNA Blood Mini Kit (Qiagen). The analyses included just those samples that passed every quality control check. Overall results and qualifications from the work: The single-armed trial design could not address effects of radiation dose or scheduling on the TCR repertoire. An increase in top tumor clonotypes in blood was observed from baseline to 2 weeks post-radiation, followed by contraction by 4 weeks, which was taken to suggest transient expansion of tumor-resident clones. Dynamics of the blood repertoire were not tracked past 4 weeks after treatment. Because no pretreatment tumor biopsies were available, whether clonotypes were present in the tumor at baseline could not be determined.

Following the manufacturer's recommendations, the immunoSEQ kit was used to generate TCR beta libraries from genomic DNA. To prepare libraries, a first multiplex PCR with proprietary primers was run, followed by a second PCR that added unique barcodes, and a bead cleanup was done after each round. A positive control reaction and a negative control reaction, both provided in the kit, were run with every batch of samples. The final libraries were assessed on an Agilent 4200 TapeStation D1000 ScreenTape, pooled by volume, and quantified by qPCR. An Illumina NextSeq500 fitted with a MidOutput 150-cycle cartridge performed the sequencing, running 156 Read1 cycles and 15 Index1 cycles with the kit's custom primers. The pooled library was loaded at roughly 0.98 pM with a roughly 20% PhiX control spike-in. The source study handled its data this way. Vendor-processed data were analyzed in R, with a clonotype defined as all T cells sharing the same CDR3 nucleotide sequence. In the clone abundance analyses, frequencies were normalized to the 10,000 most abundant clones in each sample. Public T cell clones, which averaged fewer than five per sample, were excluded before analysis. A difference in abundance of at least 32-fold between compartments was used to define tumor-enriched and baseline blood-enriched clonotypes. A beta-binomial differential abundance model was used to identify clonotypes that expanded or contracted between blood time points. Tumor-blood repertoire similarity was measured with the Baroni-Urbani and Buser coefficient, and groups were compared using two-tailed Wilcoxon tests in R. TCRdb stores this immuneACCESS table with in-frame sequences only. Part of the clones is absent; in the studies checked, under half of the shortfall reflects unresolved V genes, and no reason is known for the rest. Clonal size and the V and J genes are those of that table, whereas D and trimming came from the DNA. The sample records under 65,000 clones, 78% of which are singletons. The ten largest make up approximately 7% of the sample.

CDR1 and CDR2 are read off the germline V gene (reference sequence) as LNHDA and SQIVND. V is reduced by 6 bases and J by 7 bases, leaving a spacing of 24 bases between them. Its CDR3 holds 16 amino acids, cysteine through phenylalanine. Solely the CDR3 DNA is kept, with 48 bases framed from the first base. The TCR originated in a man aged 60-69 years with renal cell carcinoma. The input for sequencing was blood, taken from a patient whose treatment included radiotherapy and nephrectomy. The V and J genes are TRBV19 and TRBJ1-2, with a tentative D gene TRBD1 over 5 matching bases. The CDR3 region: CASSGDLSWGNSGYTF. The bases read TGTGCCAGTAGCGGCGACTTATCGTGGGGGAATTCTGGCTACACCTTC.